Given below is one T cell receptor (beta chain) in context. Its target is not known. Time point specified: cycle 4 day 1 (C4D1), after six to seven weeks of nivolumab. Each patient's relapse followed autologous stem cell transplantation, and brentuximab vedotin exposure varied. Complete response, partial response or progressive disease constituted the best response categories observed. This record comes from a study of PD-1 blockade in classical Hodgkin lymphoma. About the research overall: Administration of nivolumab to patients was at 3 mg/kg intravenously every 2 weeks. Whole-study findings and limits: It was among complete responders that baseline diversity resembled that of newly diagnosed patients. What drove the repertoire differences, possibly disease activity or prior therapy, has not been defined.

Measured with immunoSEQ multiplex PCR; TCRdb has only the in-frame clones, and not every one. Seen here are around 46,000 clones, around 87% observed once, and the top ten hold roughly 13%. V was clipped by 1 base and J by 4 bases, with 11 bases between them. From germline, CDR1 is KGHSY and CDR2 FQNENV. CDR3 length: 15 residues. The source of this sequence is a human donor with classical Hodgkin lymphoma. The sample here was peripheral blood mononuclear cells (PBMCs), taken before the fourth cycle of nivolumab. This chain uses TRBV16 with TRBJ1-5, with a possible D match to TRBD1 (5 bases). CDR3 in amino acids: CASSQFRGANQPQHF. CDR3 bases: TGTGCCAGCAGCCAATTCCGGGGCGCGAATCAGCCCCAGCATTTT.